The T cell receptor (beta chain) described here comes from a study of patients and donors after allogeneic stem cell transplantation. TCRdb redid the calling of the RT-PCR reads with MiXCR, one entry per CDR3 protein. Of some 880,000 distinct CDR3 sequences in the sample, about a sixth were seen once. CDR1 SEHNR and CDR2 FQNEAQ come from the germline V gene (reference sequence). V lost 0 bases, J lost 9 bases, and 18 bases lay in between. The CDR3 consists of 17 residues. This clonotype was found a few times. The sample consisted of blood, either unsorted or a sorted T cell fraction (not recorded which). This sequence originates from a human donor who was either an allogeneic HSCT recipient or a stem cell or donor lymphocyte infusion donor (not recorded which). It is not recorded whose cells these are; they may come from a transplant donor. V is TRBV7-9 and J is TRBJ1-6; unclear D gene. CDR3 DNA sequence: TGTGCCAGCAGCTTAGCCGCAGGACGCTTACGGGGTTCACCCCTCCACTTT. Its translation: CASSLAAGRLRGSPLHF.